This T cell receptor beta chain originates from a study of early T cells in non-severe SARS-CoV-2 infection. Unique molecular identifier tags were affixed to discrete cDNA molecules. Each CDR3 protein is one row after TCRdb ran MiXCR on the 5' RACE reads. The data contain about 69,000 distinct CDR3 sequences, under 9.5% of them singletons. V shed 8 bases, J shed 8 bases, and the junction held 5 bases outside the gene matches. Per germline, CDR1 LGHDT and CDR2 YNNKEL (reference sequence). The CDR3 loop spans 12 amino acids. Overall study findings and caveats: VDJdb-based annotation leaned toward anti-spike CD8 responses and missed private and CD4 specificities.

This clonotype showed up many times. What it binds is not known. This TCR was recovered from an adult who was a healthcare worker with PCR-confirmed SARS-CoV-2 infection or an uninfected control (not recorded which). The specimen was whole blood. The chain joins TRBV3-1 to TRBJ1-4, with TRBD1 identical over 7 bases. The CDR3 here is CASGTVGEKLFF. The CDR3 DNA reads TGTGCCAGCGGGACAGTTGGGGAAAAACTGTTTTTT. The full variable domain, in which reference TRBV3-1 and TRBJ1-4 provide the parts outside the CDR3, is DTAVSQTPKYLVTQMGNDKSIKCEQNLGHDTMYWYKQDSKKFLKIMFSYNNKELIINETVPNRFSPKSPDKAHLNLHINSLELGDSAVYFCASGTVGEKLFFGSGTQLSVL.